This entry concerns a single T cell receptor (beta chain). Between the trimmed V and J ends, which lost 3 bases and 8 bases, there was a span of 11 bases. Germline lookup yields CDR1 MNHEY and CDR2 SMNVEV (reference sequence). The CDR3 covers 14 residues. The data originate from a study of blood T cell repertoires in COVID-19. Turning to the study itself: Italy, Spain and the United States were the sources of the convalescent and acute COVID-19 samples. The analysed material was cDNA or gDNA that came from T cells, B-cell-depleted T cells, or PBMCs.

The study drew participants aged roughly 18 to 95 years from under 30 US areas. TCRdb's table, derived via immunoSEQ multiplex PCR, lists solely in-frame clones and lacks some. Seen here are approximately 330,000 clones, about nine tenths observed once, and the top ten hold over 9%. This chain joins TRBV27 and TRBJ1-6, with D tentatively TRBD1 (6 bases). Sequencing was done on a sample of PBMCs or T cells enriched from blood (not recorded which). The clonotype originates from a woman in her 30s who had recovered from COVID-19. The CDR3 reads CASSFSRGDSPLHF. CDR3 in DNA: TGTGCCAGCAGTTTTTCCAGGGGTGATTCACCCCTCCACTTT.